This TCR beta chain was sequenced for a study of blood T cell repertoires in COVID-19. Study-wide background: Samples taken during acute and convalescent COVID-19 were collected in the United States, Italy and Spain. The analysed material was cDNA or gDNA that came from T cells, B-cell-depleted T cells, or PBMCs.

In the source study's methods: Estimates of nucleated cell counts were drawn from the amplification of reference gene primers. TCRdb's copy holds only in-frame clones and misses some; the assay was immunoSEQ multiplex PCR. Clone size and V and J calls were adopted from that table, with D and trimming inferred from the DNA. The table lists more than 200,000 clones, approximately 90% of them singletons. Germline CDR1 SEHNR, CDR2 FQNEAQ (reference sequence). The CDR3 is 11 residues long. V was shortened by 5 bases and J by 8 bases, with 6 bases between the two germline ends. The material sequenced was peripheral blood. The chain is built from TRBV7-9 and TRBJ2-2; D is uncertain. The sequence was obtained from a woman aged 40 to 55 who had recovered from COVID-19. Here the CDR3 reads CASSGPGELFF. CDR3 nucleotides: TGTGCCAGCAGCGGGCCGGGGGAGCTGTTTTTT.